These 21 T cell receptor beta chains were sequenced from one sample in a study of regulatory T cells in long-lasting Graves disease. Noted time point: persistent/refractory GD, antithyroid drugs over 5 years with positive TRAb. RNA isolated from PBMCs was used to make the TCR library. Library construction for TCR beta used iRepertoire HTBI primers and Arm-PCR of CDR3 regions. TCRdb used MiXCR to reprocess the multiplex PCR reads, holding one entry per CDR3 protein. This table holds about 310,000 distinct CDR3 sequences, approximately 20% found once. The sequences come from peripheral blood mononuclear cells (PBMCs), collected when the disease was refractory, from a patient treated with antithyroid drugs. The receptors were sampled from a female donor with Graves disease.

This clonotype was seen repeatedly, ten times or more. This chain links TRBV7-9 with TRBJ2-7, with TRBD2 as a possible D gene (5 bases). Germline CDR1 SEHNR, CDR2 FQNEAQ (reference sequence). Trimming removed 5 bases at V and 0 bases at J, with 14 bases between. The CDR3 extends over 15 amino acids. Here the CDR3 reads CASSPELGSSYEQYF. CDR3 DNA: TGTGCCAGCAGCCCCGAACTAGGGAGCTCCTACGAGCAGTACTTC.

A few counts support this clonotype. The chain uses TRBV20-1 and TRBJ2-1, with 11 nucleotides matching TRBD2. The V segment lost 3 bases and the J segment 4 bases; nucleotides outside the gene matches: 11. This CDR3 region has 17 residues. Germline V gene data show CDR1 as DFQATT and CDR2 as SNEGSKA (reference sequence). CDR3 coding DNA: TGCAGTGCTAGGACTCCCGGAACTAGCGGGAGTTACAATGAGCAGTTCTTC. As protein: CSARTPGTSGSYNEQFF.

This clonotype was counted at least ten times. The chain combines TRBV20-1 with TRBJ1-1; 7 nucleotides line up with TRBD1. The germline CDR1 and CDR2 sequences are DFQATT and SNEGSKA (reference sequence). The junction had 12 bases not matched to a gene; V was cut back by 0 bases and J by 5 bases. This CDR3 has 16 amino acids. The CDR3 is CSARDWAKTGTTEAFF. The CDR3 nucleotides are TGCAGTGCTAGAGATTGGGCTAAGACAGGGACGACTGAAGCTTTCTTT.

The V call is TRBV5-1, the J call TRBJ2-7; 10 nucleotides align to TRBD1. Trimming cost V 1 base and J 3 bases; bases outside gene matches: 1. The germline gives CDR1 SGHRS, CDR2 YFSETQ. This CDR3 has 14 residues. The CDR3 loop is CASSLRTGGYEQYF. Written as DNA, the CDR3 is TGCGCCAGCAGCTTGAGGACAGGGGGCTACGAGCAGTACTTC.

This clonotype showed up many times. The CDR3 protein is CASSPGEGIAKNIQYF. Written as DNA, the CDR3 is TGTGCCAGCAGTCCAGGGGAGGGTATAGCCAAAAACATTCAGTACTTC. This rearrangement joins TRBV28 to TRBJ2-4; TRBD2 might be the D (7 bases). Trimming took 5 bases from V and 0 from J, leaving 14 bases between them. Germline CDR1 and CDR2: MDHEN and SYDVKM. The CDR3 sequence is 16 residues long.

The V call is TRBV20-1, the J call TRBJ1-5; tentatively, D is TRBD1 (6 bases). V was shortened by 0 bases and J by 6 bases, with 15 bases between the two germline ends. There are 15 residues in the CDR3. Germline assignment: CDR1 DFQATT and CDR2 SNEGSKA (reference sequence). The CDR3 protein is CSARDRTGSGQPQHF. Here the CDR3 DNA reads TGCAGTGCTAGAGATCGTACAGGGTCGGGTCAGCCCCAGCATTTT.

Notes on this clonotype: A much larger clonotype is one base distant, so this may be a read error. The CDR3 sequence: CANTAGPLNYGYTF. CDR3 nucleotides: TGTGCCAACACGGCAGGGCCCCTTAACTATGGCTACACCTTC. The chain has TRBV6-1 and TRBJ1-2; TRBD1 might be the D (5 bases). This CDR3 spans 14 amino acids. The germline V gene encodes CDR1 MNHNS and CDR2 SASEGT. The V and J ends lost 10 bases and 1 base respectively, with 16 bases between them.

The V call is TRBV7-2, the J call TRBJ2-2; tentative D call: TRBD2 (5 bases). Trimming cost V 5 bases and J 7 bases, with 11 bases left between them. Germline-derived CDR1 and CDR2 are SGHTA and FQGNSA. The CDR3 spans 13 residues. The CDR3 DNA sequence: TGTGCCAGCAGCACGTCTAGCATCGGGGAGCTGTTTTTT. This sequence encodes CASSTSSIGELFF.

This chain joins TRBV6-2 or TRBV6-3 and TRBJ1-1; TRBD1 matches 8 bases. Unmatched junction bases numbered 9, after V lost 5 bases and J lost 10 bases. This CDR3 has 13 amino acids. Germline-derived CDR1 and CDR2 are MNHEY and SVGEGT. CDR3 loop: CASSPWTGSVAFF. In DNA form, the CDR3 reads TGTGCCAGCAGTCCCTGGACAGGGTCGGTAGCTTTCTTT.

Many counts were recorded for this clonotype. This chain joins TRBV12-3 or TRBV12-4 and TRBJ1-4; a weak D match, TRBD1 (5 bases). Trimming stripped 8 bases from V and 8 bases from J, with 15 bases between. This CDR3 spans 13 amino acids. The CDR3 nucleotides are TGTGCCAGCGAGGAGGGGTTCGGGGAAAAACTGTTTTTT. Translation gives CASEEGFGEKLFF.

This chain connects TRBV27 to TRBJ2-1; D possibly matches TRBD1 or TRBD2 (5 bases each). Germline loops: CDR1 MNHEY, CDR2 SMNVEV (reference sequence). The CDR3 loop spans 15 amino acids. V shed 8 bases and J shed 0 bases, with 14 bases lying between them. CDR3: CASGDGTTSYNEQFF. CDR3 coding DNA: TGTGCCAGCGGAGACGGGACCACCTCCTACAATGAGCAGTTCTTC.

The rearrangement joins TRBV5-6 to TRBJ1-3; the D gene is possibly TRBD1 (5 bases). There are 17 residues in the CDR3. The germline gives CDR1 SGHDT, CDR2 YYEEEE. Trimming pared 4 bases from V and 0 bases from J, leaving 17 bases between. For the CDR3, the DNA is TGTGCCAGCAGCGCAGTGGGAGGGGTCTCCTCTGGAAACACCATATATTTT. Translating gives CASSAVGGVSSGNTIYF.

Only a few counts were recorded for this clonotype. The V gene is TRBV20-1, the J gene TRBJ1-4, with D unresolved. The CDR3 totals 13 residues. Per germline, CDR1 DFQATT and CDR2 SNEGSKA (reference sequence). The ends were cut back, 0 bases at V and 8 bases at J, with 10 bases in the middle. Here the CDR3 DNA reads TGCAGTGCTAGAGACCGGGGATGGGAAAAACTGTTTTTT. Translated: CSARDRGWEKLFF.

The chain links TRBV9 to TRBJ1-2; no clear D gene. This CDR3 has 15 amino acids. Germline lookup yields CDR1 SGDLS and CDR2 YYNGEE. Trimming pared 4 bases from V and 5 bases from J, leaving 18 bases between. The CDR3 DNA reads as TGTGCCAGCAGCCCAAAGACCGGAGCACGATATGGCTACACCTTC. It encodes CASSPKTGARYGYTF.

The rearrangement joins TRBV3-1 to TRBJ2-7; 7 bases are shared with TRBD2. The length of the CDR3 is 13 residues. CDR1 and CDR2 (germline): LGHDT, YNNKEL (reference sequence). The ends lost 8 bases at V and 3 bases at J; junction bases unmatched: 7. CDR3 DNA sequence: TGTGCCAGCGCGTCTAGCGGATACTACGAGCAGTACTTC. It specifies CASASSGYYEQYF.

This chain links TRBV29-1 with TRBJ2-7, with a tentative D call TRBD2 (5 bases). This CDR3 is 14 amino acids long. Germline V gives CDR1 SQVTM, CDR2 ANQGSEA. Trimming pared 7 bases from V and 2 bases from J, leaving 18 bases between. The CDR3 DNA reads as TGCAGCGAGTGTACAGTGCACGGGGCCTACGAGCAGTACTTC. Amino acids: CSECTVHGAYEQYF.

V usage is TRBV10-3 and J usage is TRBJ1-1; a possible D gene is TRBD1 (6 bases). Germline assignment: CDR1 ENHRY and CDR2 SYGVKD. The CDR3 is 15 residues long. V was cut by 2 bases and J by 4 bases, with 14 bases left in between. CDR3 residues: CAISEPGGRATEAFF. As DNA, the CDR3 is TGTGCCATCAGTGAGCCTGGGGGGCGGGCCACTGAAGCTTTCTTT.

With respect to this clonotype: A much more abundant neighbour one base away suggests this may be a read error. The chain carries TRBV5-6 and TRBJ2-1; weak D call: TRBD1 (5 bases). Germline V CDR1 and CDR2: SGHDT, YYEEEE. The CDR3 has 16 amino acids. V was trimmed by 1 base and J by 5 bases, leaving 16 bases between them. CDR3 loop: CASSLSDSGPHNEQFF. In DNA, the CDR3 is TGTGCCAGCAGCTTGTCCGACAGTGGGCCCCACAATGAGCAGTTCTTC.

This chain connects TRBV27 to TRBJ2-2; TRBD1 matches 8 bases. The V gene end was trimmed by 6 bases and the J gene end by 7 bases; junction bases not matched to a gene: 4. The CDR3 is 13 amino acids. Looked up from germline, CDR1 is MNHEY and CDR2 is SMNVEV (reference sequence). CDR3 bases: TGTGCCAGCAGCTGGACAGGGCACGGGGAGCTGTTTTTT. It codes for CASSWTGHGELFF.

Of note for this clonotype: It differs at one base from a far larger clone, so likely a read error. This sequence joins TRBV3-1 and TRBJ2-5; D is uncertain. In germline, CDR1 is LGHDT, CDR2 YNNKEL (reference sequence). The CDR3 contains 11 residues. V was shortened by 2 bases and J by 4 bases, with 2 bases between the two germline ends. As DNA, the CDR3 is TGTGCCAGCAGCCAACTAGAGACCCAGTACTTC. This translates into CASSQLETQYF.

This clonotype was counted between two and nine times. A read error may account for a junction end that differs from germline. J is TRBJ2-7 and V is TRBV7-9, with D uncertain. Germline V gene sequence: CDR1 SEHNR, CDR2 FQNEAQ (reference sequence). CDR3 size: 12 residues. The CDR3 DNA follows: TGTGCCAGCAACTTAGGGTCGGCCGAGCAGTACTTC. Amino acid sequence: CASNLGSAEQYF.